This entry lists 20 T cell receptor beta chains sequenced from one sample in a study of T cell repertoires in cytomegalovirus infection. TCRdb recomputed calls from the reads with MiXCR, one row per CDR3 protein. The sample lists 900,000 to 950,000 distinct CDR3 sequences, roughly 31% seen once, with 11% to 15% in the top ten. These receptors' targets are unknown. Sequenced material: cultured CD8+ T cells from PBMCs, taken from culture after CMV antigen stimulation. The receptors originated from a human donor in good health (CMV status not recorded). Some clones in this sample may be carry-over from other donors' samples.

This chain joins TRBV19 and TRBJ1-2; D not certain. This CDR3 spans 14 amino acids. Germline V gene sequence: CDR1 LNHDA, CDR2 SQIVND (reference sequence). The ends were cut back, 3 bases at V and 8 bases at J, with 16 bases in the middle. CDR3 sequence: CASSIDDTEWGYTF. CDR3 nucleotide sequence: TGTGCCAGTAGTATTGATGATACCGAGTGGGGCTACACCTTC.

V is TRBV6-1 and J is TRBJ2-3, with D tentatively TRBD2 (7 bases). V lost 5 bases and J 7 bases, leaving 16 bases between the germline ends. The CDR3 loop spans 14 amino acids. CDR1 MNHNS and CDR2 SASEGT come from the germline V gene. CDR3 sequence (DNA): TGTGCCAGCAGTTATGACGGGGGGCCATATACGCAGTATTTT. Translated, it gives CASSYDGGPYTQYF.

This clonotype was found many times. The chain joins TRBV5-4 to TRBJ1-6; TRBD1 matches at 9 bases. This CDR3 spans 15 amino acids. Looked up from germline, CDR1 is SGHNT and CDR2 is YYREEE (reference sequence). Germline trimming cut 1 base from V and 10 bases from J; bases unmatched to any gene: 6. The CDR3 loop is CASSLLGQGDSPLHF. In nucleotides, the CDR3 is TGTGCCAGCAGCTTGTTGGGACAGGGCGACTCACCCCTCCACTTT.

The genes are TRBV28 and TRBJ2-3; the match to TRBD2 covers 12 bases. The CDR3 loop spans 16 amino acids. Per the germline V gene, CDR1 is MDHEN and CDR2 is SYDVKM. The junction had 8 bases not matched to a gene; V was cut back by 5 bases and J by 5 bases. CDR3 sequence reads: CASSLTSGGTRDTQYF. DNA for the CDR3: TGTGCCAGCAGTCTTACTAGCGGGGGGACCCGAGATACGCAGTATTTT.

This clonotype has more than one count but fewer than ten. The V and J genes are TRBV27 and TRBJ2-5, with a weak D call TRBD1 (8 bases). The CDR3 sequence is 14 residues long. The V and J ends lost 5 bases and 5 bases respectively, with 15 bases between them. Germline CDR1 and CDR2: MNHEY and SMNVEV (reference sequence). The DNA for the CDR3 is TGTGCCAGCAGTCCACTACAGGGGGGGGAGACCCAGTACTTC. This translates into CASSPLQGGETQYF.

This chain connects TRBV7-9 to TRBJ2-1; 7 nucleotides agree with TRBD2. With 7 bases clipped from V and 4 bases from J, the junction kept 7 bases outside the gene matches. Per germline, CDR1 SEHNR and CDR2 FQNEAQ (reference sequence). The CDR3 is made up of 14 amino acids. CDR3 sequence: CASTSPGGYNEQFF. The CDR3 DNA follows: TGTGCCAGCACCTCGCCGGGGGGATACAATGAGCAGTTCTTC.

The chain links TRBV19 to TRBJ1-1; D unclear. The CDR3 consists of 15 residues. The germline V gene has CDR1 LNHDA and CDR2 SQIVND (reference sequence). With 1 base removed from V and 1 base from J, the gap between germline ends came to 10 bases. The CDR3 coding sequence is TGTGCCAGTAGTATAGTAGAGGTGCCGAACACTGAAGCTTTCTTT. This encodes CASSIVEVPNTEAFF.

This clonotype was picked up many times. The chain combines TRBV7-6 with TRBJ1-1; D is undetermined. Germline loops: CDR1 SGHVS, CDR2 FNYEAQ. V was cut by 6 bases and J by 2 bases, with 7 bases left in between. The CDR3 loop spans 12 amino acids. CDR3 in amino acids: CASRGANTEAFF. DNA for the CDR3: TGTGCCAGCAGGGGAGCTAACACTGAAGCTTTCTTT.

This clonotype was seen at least ten times. The J gene is TRBJ1-6, the V gene TRBV7-8, with 9 positions matching TRBD1. CDR3 length equals 16 residues. Germline lookup yields CDR1 SGHVS and CDR2 FQNEAQ. J lost 4 bases, V lost 2 bases, and 3 bases had no gene match. Here the CDR3 reads CASSLRDRGYNSPLHF. CDR3 DNA sequence: TGTGCCAGCAGCTTACGAGACAGGGGGTATAATTCACCCCTCCACTTT. The whole variable domain, remainder taken from reference TRBV7-8 and TRBJ1-6, is GAGVSQSPRYKVAKRGQDVALRCDPISGHVSLFWYQQALGQGPEFLTYFQNEAQLDKSGLPSDRFFAERPEGSVSTLKIQRTQQEDSAVYLCASSLRDRGYNSPLHFGNGTRLTVT.

The chain carries TRBV12-5 and TRBJ2-2; D is unresolved. V lost 10 bases and J 0 bases, leaving 6 bases between the germline ends. Germline-derived CDR1 and CDR2 are LGHNT and FRNRAP. The CDR3 length is 12 residues. The CDR3 reads CAIVTNTGELFF. DNA for the CDR3: TGTGCTATCGTAACGAACACCGGGGAGCTGTTTTTT.

The V and J genes are TRBV27 and TRBJ1-5; 7 nucleotides align to TRBD1. CDR1 and CDR2 (germline): MNHEY, SMNVEV (reference sequence). The length of the CDR3 is 15 residues. The junction had 8 bases not matched to a gene; V was cut back by 5 bases and J by 4 bases. DNA for the CDR3: TGTGCCAGCAGTCCGAGGGGGCGGAAGAATCAGCCCCAGCATTTT. Translation: CASSPRGRKNQPQHF.

Remarks on this clonotype: A clone one base away is much larger, so this may be a read error. The chain links TRBV11-3 to TRBJ1-6; unclear D gene. Per the germline V gene, CDR1 is SGHNT and CDR2 is YENEEA. This CDR3 spans 12 amino acids. The V and J ends lost 4 bases and 7 bases respectively, with 5 bases between them. The CDR3 DNA follows: TGTGCCAGCAGCTACGAGAATTCACCCCTCCACTTT. Translating gives CASSYENSPLHF. Drawing the rest from reference TRBV11-3 and TRBJ1-6, the complete variable domain is EAGVVQSPRYKIIEKKQPVAFWCNPISGHNTLYWYLQNLGQGPELLIRYENEEAVDDSQLPKDRFSAERLKGVDSTLKIQPAELGDSAVYLCASSYENSPLHFGNGTRLTVT.

CDR3 sequence (DNA): TGCGCCAGCAGCCAAGACCAGACTAGCGGGTACGAGCAGTACTTC. Translating gives CASSQDQTSGYEQYF. The V gene is TRBV4-1, the J gene TRBJ2-7; TRBD2 matches 10 bases. J gave up 4 bases and V 0 bases, and 3 bases lay outside the gene matches. CDR3 length: 15 residues. Germline V gene lookup returns CDR1 MGHRA and CDR2 YSYEKL.

This clonotype showed up just a few times. The chain couples TRBV4-1 to TRBJ1-1, with D maybe TRBD1 (6 bases). The CDR3 is made up of 13 amino acids. CDR1 and CDR2 from the germline V gene are MGHRA and YSYEKL. Trimming took off 3 bases at V and 4 bases at J, with 9 bases between the two ends. CDR3 sequence reads: CASSHQGTTEAFF. CDR3 DNA: TGCGCCAGCAGCCATCAGGGGACCACTGAAGCTTTCTTT.

There are a few counts of this clonotype. The V call is TRBV28, the J call TRBJ2-7, with D perhaps TRBD1 (6 bases). The CDR3 is 13 residues long. Trimming shortened V by 2 bases and J by 3 bases, and 8 bases separated the two germline ends. CDR1 is MDHEN, CDR2 SYDVKM, per germline. CDR3 in amino acids: CASSLPRGYEQYF. DNA for the CDR3: TGTGCCAGCAGTTTACCCAGGGGCTACGAGCAGTACTTC.

A few counts support this clonotype. The chain links TRBV10-1 to TRBJ1-1; D remains ambiguous. V gave up 2 bases and J gave up 6 bases, with 13 bases separating them. CDR1 and CDR2 from the germline V gene are WNHNN and SYGVQD (reference sequence). The CDR3 consists of 14 residues. The CDR3 region is CASSEHGEAAEAFF. CDR3 coding DNA: TGCGCCAGCAGTGAGCATGGGGAAGCGGCTGAAGCTTTCTTT.

The chain couples TRBV7-3 to TRBJ2-1; D possibly corresponds to TRBD1 (5 bases). Germline V gene data show CDR1 as SGHTA and CDR2 as FQGTGA. Trimming cost V 6 bases and J 7 bases, with 22 bases left between them. This CDR3 has 16 amino acids. The CDR3 region is CASSGSVGSGFNEQFF. CDR3 DNA sequence: TGTGCCAGCAGTGGAAGTGTAGGGTCAGGGTTTAATGAGCAGTTCTTC.

V gene TRBV7-2 combines with J gene TRBJ2-7; 8 positions match TRBD2. V lost 1 base to trimming and J lost 7 bases; unmatched junction nucleotides: 9. This CDR3 spans 15 amino acids. Germline V lookup: CDR1 SGHTA, CDR2 FQGNSA. The CDR3 here is CASSLVSGGRGEQYF. The CDR3 DNA reads TGTGCCAGCAGCTTAGTGAGCGGGGGCCGGGGAGAGCAGTACTTC.

The chain uses TRBV27 and TRBJ2-3; D might be TRBD2 (5 bases). The length of the CDR3 is 13 residues. Germline-derived CDR1 and CDR2 are MNHEY and SMNVEV (reference sequence). V lost 5 bases and J lost 6, with 12 bases in between. For the CDR3, the DNA is TGTGCCAGCAGTCCCTCTACGGGGGATACGCAGTATTTT. Encoded protein: CASSPSTGDTQYF.

At least ten counts were recorded for this clonotype. This chain links TRBV7-6 with TRBJ2-3; 7 bases are shared with TRBD2. Germline loops: CDR1 SGHVS, CDR2 FNYEAQ. The J segment lost 0 bases and the V segment lost 4 bases, leaving 19 bases of the junction unmatched. The CDR3 runs 20 residues. CDR3 sequence: CASSSPPGSGLIASTDTQYF. CDR3 in DNA: TGTGCCAGCAGCTCACCCCCGGGTAGCGGGCTTATCGCTAGCACAGATACGCAGTATTTT. Combining the CDR3 with reference TRBV7-6 and TRBJ2-3 gives the whole variable domain GAGVSQSPRYKVTKRGQDVALRCDPISGHVSLYWYRQALGQGPEFLTYFNYEAQQDKSGLPNDRFSAERPEGSISTLTIQRTEQRDSAMYRCASSSPPGSGLIASTDTQYFGPGTRLTVL.